The clone carrying this T cell receptor beta chain was seen a few times. In TCRdb, the 5' RACE reads were re-called with MiXCR into one record per CDR3 protein. This table has about 340,000 distinct CDR3 sequences, around 13% appearing once. The sample is drawn from a study of T cells after yellow fever vaccination. On the study more broadly: Fractions of limited cellularity were prepared by means of SMART-Seq v4 Ultra Low Input.

V was trimmed by 4 bases and J by 0 bases, leaving 10 bases between them. The CDR3 spans 13 residues. Germline V lookup: CDR1 GTSNPN, CDR2 SVGIG (reference sequence). This specimen consisted of CD4+ T cells sorted from PBMCs, obtained 15 days after the yellow fever booster vaccination. This chain joins TRBV30 and TRBJ2-7; D is perhaps TRBD2 (6 bases). The origin of this receptor is a man aged 18 to 30 who received the YFV17D yellow fever vaccine. This chain's CDR3 is CAWNGGVSYEQYF. DNA of the CDR3: TGTGCCTGGAATGGAGGGGTCTCCTACGAGCAGTACTTC.